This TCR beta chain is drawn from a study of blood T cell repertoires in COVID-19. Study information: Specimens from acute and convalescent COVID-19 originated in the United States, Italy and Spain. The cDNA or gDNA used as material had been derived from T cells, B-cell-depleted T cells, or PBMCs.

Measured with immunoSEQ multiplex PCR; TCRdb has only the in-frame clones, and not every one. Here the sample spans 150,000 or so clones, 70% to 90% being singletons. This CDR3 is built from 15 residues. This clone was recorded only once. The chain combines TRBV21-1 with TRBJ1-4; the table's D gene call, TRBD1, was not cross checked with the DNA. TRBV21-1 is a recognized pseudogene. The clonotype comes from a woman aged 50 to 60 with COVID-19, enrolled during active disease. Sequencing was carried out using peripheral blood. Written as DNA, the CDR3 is TGTGCCAGCAGCAACGAGGCCCAGGGGAATGAAAAACTGTTTTTT. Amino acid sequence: CASSNEAQGNEKLFF.